The 10 T cell receptor beta chains below all came from one sample that was sequenced in a study of Ad26.COV2.S vaccination and SARS-CoV-2 variants. Repertoires were generated with immunoSEQ multiplex PCR, while TCRdb's copy carries only in-frame clones and drops some. The sample has some 290,000 clones; around 84% are singletons. Stated treatment: around 19 received Ad26.COV2.S at low or high dose, single or two shots; about five received placebo; per-sample allocation not given. Sampling was done on day 63 after the first vaccine or placebo injection. The sample here was peripheral blood, taken in a trial of Ad26.COV2.S vaccine versus placebo. The receptors were sampled from a person between 18 and 65 years old who received the Ad26.COV2.S COVID-19 vaccine or a placebo.

This clone was seen more than once but under ten times. V usage is TRBV4-1 and J usage is TRBJ1-2; no clear D. Germline V gives CDR1 MGHRA, CDR2 YSYEKL. The length of the CDR3 is 14 residues. The V gene lost 1 base and the J gene lost 4 bases, with 10 bases spanning the gap. The CDR3 loop reads CASSQVGQSYGYTF. For the CDR3, the DNA is TGCGCCAGCAGCCAAGTCGGGCAGAGCTATGGCTACACCTTC.

Note on this clone: Other DNA sequences in the same sample also yield this CDR3. The chain has TRBV5-6 and TRBJ1-2, with D maybe TRBD1 (5 bases). CDR3 length: 14 amino acids. Trimming shortened V by 0 bases and J by 0 bases, and 6 bases separated the two germline ends. Germline values: CDR1 SGHDT, CDR2 YYEEEE. CDR3 residues: CASSLVQANYGYTF. The CDR3 DNA follows: TGTGCCAGCAGCTTGGTACAGGCTAACTATGGCTACACCTTC. Using reference TRBV5-6 and TRBJ1-2 for the parts outside the CDR3, the full variable domain is DAGVTQSPTHLIKTRGQQVTLRCSPKSGHDTVSWYQQALGQGPQFIFQYYEEEERQRGNFPDRFSGHQFPNYSSELNVNALLLGDSALYLCASSLVQANYGYTFGSGTRLTVV.

V is TRBV4-3 and J is TRBJ2-1; D is ambiguous. V was shortened by 4 bases and J by 0 bases, with 13 bases between the two germline ends. The CDR3 spans 16 residues. The germline V gene encodes CDR1 LGHNA and CDR2 YSLEER. CDR3 in DNA: TGCGCCAGCAGCCCCCACCCCCGGAGCTCCTACAATGAGCAGTTCTTC. Translating gives CASSPHPRSSYNEQFF.

The V and J genes are TRBV3-1 (or the pseudogene TRBV3-2) and TRBJ1-4; D unresolved. Looked up from germline, CDR1 is LGHDT and CDR2 is YNNKEL (reference sequence). V was cut by 1 base and J by 13 bases, with 10 bases left in between. This CDR3 has 12 amino acids. The CDR3 sequence is CASSQARTGLFF. In DNA, the CDR3 is TGTGCCAGCAGCCAAGCACGGACGGGACTGTTTTTT.

This clone was recorded once. The gene calls are TRBV6-4 and TRBJ1-2, with D tentatively TRBD1 (6 bases). The germline V and J ends were trimmed by 3 bases and 13 bases, with 12 bases remaining between them. This CDR3 comprises 11 residues. Germline assignment: CDR1 MRHNA and CDR2 SNTAGT. The CDR3 DNA is TGTGCCAGCAGTGAAGGGGGGCGTTTCACCTTC. It translates to CASSEGGRFTF.

V and J are TRBV19 and TRBJ1-1; TRBD1 matches at 9 bases. This CDR3 is 18 amino acids long. Germline CDR1 reads LNHDA; CDR2 reads SQIVND (reference sequence). After removal of 5 bases from V and 0 bases from J, the junction contained 13 bases not matched to a gene. The chain's CDR3 is CASSPRQGGSRLNTEAFF. The CDR3 region has the DNA TGTGCCAGTAGTCCCAGACAGGGGGGATCTCGCTTGAACACTGAAGCTTTCTTT.

This chain joins TRBV20-1 and TRBJ1-2, with a possible D match to TRBD1 (6 bases). V shed 3 bases and J shed 8 bases, with 13 bases lying between them. Germline values: CDR1 DFQATT, CDR2 SNEGSKA (reference sequence). The length of the CDR3 is 12 residues. The CDR3 DNA reads TGCAGTGCTAGTCTGGGGGCAGGCGGCTACACCTTC. Its translation: CSASLGAGGYTF.

This clone was observed many times. The chain employs TRBV13 and TRBJ1-1; 7 bases are a match to TRBD1. In germline, CDR1 is PRHDT, CDR2 FYEKMQ (reference sequence). V lost 0 bases to trimming and J lost 8 bases; unmatched junction nucleotides: 3. The CDR3 sequence is 13 residues long. The CDR3 protein is CASSLGQGSEAFF. The CDR3 DNA follows: TGTGCCAGCAGCTTAGGACAGGGGAGCGAAGCTTTCTTT.

The chain combines TRBV4-2 with TRBJ2-2, with D possibly TRBD2 on 6 matching bases. The CDR3 runs 14 residues. In germline, CDR1 is LGHNA, CDR2 YNFKEQ. Trimming shortened V by 1 base and J by 6 bases, and 9 bases separated the two germline ends. The CDR3 nucleotides are TGTGCCAGCAGCCAAGGCAGGAGGGCCGGGGAGCTGTTTTTT. It encodes CASSQGRRAGELFF.

This chain connects TRBV6-5 to TRBJ2-7; D unresolved. Per germline, CDR1 MNHEY and CDR2 SVGAGI. The CDR3 is made up of 13 amino acids. The germline V and J ends were trimmed by 2 bases and 7 bases, with 12 bases remaining between them. CDR3 DNA sequence: TGTGCCAGCAGTTACGCCCCCTTTGGGGAGCAGTACTTC. It encodes CASSYAPFGEQYF.